Listed below are T cell receptor beta chains from one sample, sequenced in a study of vaccination and CD4 T cells after COVID-19. TCRdb used MiXCR to reprocess the PCR reads, holding one entry per CDR3 protein. The sample lists over 20,000 distinct CDR3 sequences; around a third were seen once. Antigen specificity for these receptors is unknown. The sequencing used CD4+ T cells from blood, cultured in vitro, collected about 7 months after SARS-CoV-2 vaccination. The receptors come from a human donor who had recovered from COVID-19. Both conserved end residues are part of each CDR3. D genes are given only for firm matches. Expanded clones get a size class; other rows say once, few or many, or leave the size out.

>TRBV2|TRBJ1-5|NA|NA
CASSKSGSNQPQHF
TGTGCCAGCAGTAAGTCAGGTAGCAATCAGCCCCAGCATTTT
>TRBV27|TRBJ2-6|few|TRBD1
CASSLIQGARGANVLTF
TGTGCCAGCAGTTTAATCCAGGGGGCCAGAGGGGCCAACGTCCTGACTTTC
>TRBV28|TRBJ2-1|NA|TRBD2
CAVLPPGTRADNEQFF
TGTGCCGTACTCCCTCCGGGGACTAGAGCGGACAATGAGCAGTTCTTC
>TRBV27|TRBJ2-3|NA|NA
CASSLAGTDTQYF
TGTGCCAGCAGCCTAGCTGGGACAGATACGCAGTATTTT
>TRBV24-1|TRBJ2-5|few|NA
CATSDARSLQETQYF
TGTGCCACCAGTGACGCCAGGAGTCTACAAGAGACCCAGTACTTC
>TRBV28|TRBJ1-5|NA|NA
CASSWGRLSNQPQHF
TGTGCCAGCAGTTGGGGACGACTTAGCAATCAGCCCCAGCATTTT
>TRBV18|TRBJ1-1|few|NA
CASSPVGEGSEAFF
TGTGCCAGCTCACCAGTTGGTGAGGGCTCTGAAGCTTTCTTT
>TRBV7-3|TRBJ2-3|NA|TRBD2
CASSLMAGGADTQYF
TGTGCCAGCAGCTTAATGGCGGGAGGGGCAGATACGCAGTATTTT
>TRBV11-3|TRBJ2-1|NA|NA
CASSLRRLGSEQFF
TGTGCCAGCAGCTTGCGCCGACTGGGGTCTGAGCAGTTCTTC
>TRBV6-1|TRBJ2-3|NA|NA
CASSDPPRDTQYF
TGTGCCAGCAGTGATCCCCCCCGGGATACGCAGTATTTT
>TRBV2|TRBJ2-3|NA|NA
CASSGEGITDTQYF
TGTGCCAGCAGTGGTGAAGGGATTACAGATACGCAGTATTTT
>TRBV12-3/TRBV12-4|TRBJ2-4|NA|TRBD1
CASSDRDGLYF
TGTGCCAGCAGTGACAGGGACGGGCTTTACTTC
>TRBV28|TRBJ2-7|few|TRBD2
CASGRGEQYF
TGTGCCAGCGGGAGGGGCGAGCAGTACTTC
>TRBV7-9|TRBJ2-3|NA|NA
CASSPRRTVSDTQYF
TGTGCCAGCAGCCCGCGTAGGACAGTTTCAGATACGCAGTATTTT
>TRBV6-1|TRBJ1-2|NA|NA
CASSTGTGGSWGYTF
TGTGCCAGCAGCACCGGGACCGGAGGGTCTTGGGGCTACACCTTC
>TRBV7-9|TRBJ1-1|NA|TRBD1
CASSARGQGNTEAFF
TGTGCCAGCAGCGCACGTGGACAGGGCAACACTGAAGCTTTCTTT
>TRBV24-1|TRBJ2-1|few|NA
CATSGTRYNEQFF
TGTGCCACCAGTGGGACACGGTACAATGAGCAGTTCTTC
>TRBV14|TRBJ1-5|few|NA
CASSQGINQPQHF
TGTGCCAGCAGCCAAGGGATCAATCAGCCCCAGCATTTT
>TRBV20-1|TRBJ1-6|NA|NA
CSAQSSSYNSPLHF
TGCAGTGCCCAATCGAGCTCCTATAATTCACCCCTCCACTTT
>TRBV5-1|TRBJ2-1|few|TRBD2
CASSLVVLANSNEQFF
TGCGCCAGCAGCTTGGTCGTACTAGCGAATAGCAATGAGCAGTTCTTC
>TRBV21-1|TRBJ2-5|NA|NA
CASRRLELPFQETQYF
TGTGCCAGCAGAAGACTAGAGCTTCCTTTCCAAGAGACCCAGTACTTC
>TRBV20-1|TRBJ2-3|medium-sized|TRBD2
CSAAGTSVGVYTQYF
TGCAGTGCCGCCGGGACTAGCGTCGGAGTTTATACGCAGTATTTT
>TRBV7-3|TRBJ2-7|few|TRBD1
CASSSSPGQGIYEQYF
TGTGCCAGCAGCTCGTCACCGGGACAGGGTATCTACGAGCAGTACTTC
>TRBV18|TRBJ1-2|NA|NA
CASSPRRGADYGYTF
TGTGCCAGCTCACCTCGGCGGGGGGCGGACTATGGCTACACCTTC
>TRBV5-4|TRBJ1-5|NA|NA
CASSLAGRDNQPQHF
TGTGCCAGCAGCTTGGCGGGTAGAGACAATCAGCCCCAGCATTTT
>TRBV20-1|TRBJ2-7|few|TRBD2
CSARTSGRHFSYEQYF
TGCAGTGCTCGGACTAGCGGGAGACACTTCTCCTACGAGCAGTACTTC
>TRBV7-9|TRBJ1-1|NA|TRBD1
CASSLVVRGIPIEAFF
TGTGCCAGCAGCTTAGTGGTCAGGGGGATTCCAATTGAAGCTTTCTTT